This T cell receptor (beta chain) was profiled in a study of early T cells in non-severe SARS-CoV-2 infection. About the research overall: The study sequenced bulk RNA from unsorted whole blood, with chains unpaired.

Each cDNA molecule carried a unique molecular identifier. TCRdb independently ran MiXCR on the 5' RACE reads; one entry per CDR3 protein. The sample gives fewer than 65,000 distinct CDR3 sequences, 8% to 10% of which show up once; approximately 1.1% is in the top ten. A remark on this clonotype: Its cognate antigen is unknown.

Study-wide points: Anti-spike CD8 responses were favored in VDJdb matching, and private and CD4 specificities were missed.

The sequenced sample consisted of whole blood. This clonotype was obtained from an adult who was a healthcare worker with PCR-confirmed SARS-CoV-2 infection or an uninfected control (not recorded which).

The CDR3 is CASSDPGTGRHEKLFF. CDR3 coding DNA: TGTGCCAGCAGTGATCCCGGAACAGGGAGACATGAAAAACTGTTTTTT. This rearrangement joins TRBV6-1 to TRBJ1-4; maybe TRBD1 (6 bases). This CDR3 has 16 amino acids. The V and J ends lost 3 bases and 6 bases respectively, with 17 bases between them. Germline values: CDR1 MNHNS, CDR2 SASEGT.